The present entry profiles one TCR beta chain with its context. What it recognizes is unknown. TCRdb's copy holds only in-frame clones and misses some; the assay was immunoSEQ multiplex PCR. Of more than 80,000 clones listed, 94% are singletons. The entry originates in a study of OX40 agonist ivuxolimab in advanced cancers. Looking at the study overall: Eligibility admitted prior anti-PD-1, anti-PD-L1 or anti-CTLA-4 therapy; around 42% had some. Findings and limits, study-wide: Dosing at 0.1 to 3.0 mg/kg was accompanied by clonal expansion of CD4+ and CD8+ blood T cells by week 6.

V gave up 10 bases and J gave up 3 bases, with 12 bases separating them. The CDR3 has 12 residues. CDR1 is MDHEN, CDR2 SYDVKM, per germline. This chain links TRBV28 with TRBJ1-1; tentatively, D is TRBD1 (5 bases). The specimen comprised CD4+ or CD8+ T cells sorted from blood, sampled in a trial of the OX40 agonist ivuxolimab. This TCR was recovered from an adult with an advanced solid tumor such as melanoma, head and neck, liver or kidney cancer. As DNA, the CDR3 is TGTGCCACCCGAGACAGAGACACTGAAGCTTTCTTT. Amino acid sequence: CATRDRDTEAFF.